This T cell receptor beta chain was recorded in a study of lymphopenia after photon versus proton radiotherapy. Study outcomes and limitations: After the lymphocyte nadir, photon-treated repertoires showed oligoclonal expansion, especially of CD8+ Temra cells.

Sequencing was performed with immunoSEQ multiplex PCR; in TCRdb, only in-frame clones are kept and a portion is missing. The table has under 35,000 clones, over 75% seen once. For this clone: The antigen is undetermined.

V lost 5 bases to trimming and J lost 4 bases, with 9 bases between them. CDR3 size: 13 residues. Germline loops: CDR1 SGHTA, CDR2 FQGNSA. This TCR was sampled from a woman aged 70-85 years with pancreatic cancer. Sequences were derived from peripheral blood, sampled from a patient treated with proton-based radiotherapy. The chain is built from TRBV7-2 and TRBJ1-5; possible D gene TRBD1, 6 bases. CDR3 residues: CASSRQANQPQHF. The DNA of the CDR3 is TGTGCCAGCAGCAGACAGGCGAATCAGCCCCAGCATTTT.